The clone carrying this TCR beta chain was recorded once. The data were taken from a study of blood T cells in healthy people across ages. Study as a whole: Every two T cells gave about one barcoded beta molecule via template switching.

Then a second PCR, running about 6 to 12 cycles, was carried out with a sample-barcoded 5' primer and a J-beta primer mix. TCRdb redid the calling of the 5' RACE reads with MiXCR, one entry per CDR3 protein. The sample lists about 1.7 million distinct CDR3 sequences; about 30% were seen once. Trimming shortened V by 5 bases and J by 5 bases, and 11 bases separated the two germline ends. CDR1 and CDR2 (germline): SEHNR, FQNEAQ (reference sequence). The CDR3 spans 13 residues. The chain links TRBV7-9 to TRBJ2-3; the D is unclear. The source of this sequence is a woman between 25 and 40 years old in good health. The sample was blood. CDR3 DNA sequence: TGTGCCAGCAGCCCCTCGAACATAGATACGCAGTATTTT. This gives the protein CASSPSNIDTQYF.